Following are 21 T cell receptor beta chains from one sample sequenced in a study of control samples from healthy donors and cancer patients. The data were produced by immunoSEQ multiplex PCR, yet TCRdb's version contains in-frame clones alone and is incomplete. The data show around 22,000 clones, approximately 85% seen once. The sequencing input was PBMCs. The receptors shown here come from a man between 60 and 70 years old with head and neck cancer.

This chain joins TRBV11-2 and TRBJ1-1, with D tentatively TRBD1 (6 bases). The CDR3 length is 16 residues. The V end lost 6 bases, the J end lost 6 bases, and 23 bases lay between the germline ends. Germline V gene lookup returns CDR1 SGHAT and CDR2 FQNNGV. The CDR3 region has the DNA TGTGCCAGCAGACCTCATTCCAGGGGCGCGTTGCCTGAAGCTTTCTTT. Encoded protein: CASRPHSRGALPEAFF.

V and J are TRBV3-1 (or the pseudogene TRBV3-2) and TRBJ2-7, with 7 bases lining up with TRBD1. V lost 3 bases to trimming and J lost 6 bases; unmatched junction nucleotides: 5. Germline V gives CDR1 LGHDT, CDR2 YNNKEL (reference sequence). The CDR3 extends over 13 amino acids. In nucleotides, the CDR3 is TGTGCCAGCAGCCAGTACAGGGGAAGCGAGCAGTACTTC. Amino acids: CASSQYRGSEQYF.

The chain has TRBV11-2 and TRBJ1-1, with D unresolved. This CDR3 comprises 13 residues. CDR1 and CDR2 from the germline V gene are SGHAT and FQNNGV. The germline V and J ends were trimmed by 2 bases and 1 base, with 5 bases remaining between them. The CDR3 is CASSLLGNTEAFF. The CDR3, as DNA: TGTGCCAGCAGCTTATTAGGGAACACTGAAGCTTTCTTT.

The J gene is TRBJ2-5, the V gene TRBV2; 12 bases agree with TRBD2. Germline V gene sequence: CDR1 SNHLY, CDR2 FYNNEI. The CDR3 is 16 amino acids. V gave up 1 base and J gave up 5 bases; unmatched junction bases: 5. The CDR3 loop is CASSEGTSGVLETQYF. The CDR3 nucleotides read TGTGCCAGCAGTGAAGGGACTAGCGGGGTCCTCGAGACCCAGTACTTC. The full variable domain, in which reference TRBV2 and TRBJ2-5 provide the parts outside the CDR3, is EPEVTQTPSHQVTQMGQEVILRCVPISNHLYFYWYRQILGQKVEFLVSFYNNEISEKSEIFDDQFSVERPDGSNFTLKIRSTKLEDSAMYFCASSEGTSGVLETQYFGPGTRLLVL.

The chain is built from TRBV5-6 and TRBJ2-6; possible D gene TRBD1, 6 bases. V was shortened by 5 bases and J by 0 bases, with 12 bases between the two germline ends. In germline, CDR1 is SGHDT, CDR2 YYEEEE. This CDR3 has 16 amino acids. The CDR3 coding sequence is TGTGCCAGCAGGACAGGTCTAGACTCTGGGGCCAACGTCCTGACTTTC. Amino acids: CASRTGLDSGANVLTF. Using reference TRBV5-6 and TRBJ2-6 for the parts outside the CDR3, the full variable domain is DAGVTQSPTHLIKTRGQQVTLRCSPKSGHDTVSWYQQALGQGPQFIFQYYEEEERQRGNFPDRFSGHQFPNYSSELNVNALLLGDSALYLCASRTGLDSGANVLTFGAGSRLTVL.

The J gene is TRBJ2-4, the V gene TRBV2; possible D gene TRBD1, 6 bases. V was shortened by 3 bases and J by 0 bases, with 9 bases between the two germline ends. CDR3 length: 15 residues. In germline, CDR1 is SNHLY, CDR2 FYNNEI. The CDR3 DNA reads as TGTGCCAGCAGTGACAGGGGCCTAGCCAAAAACATTCAGTACTTC. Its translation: CASSDRGLAKNIQYF.

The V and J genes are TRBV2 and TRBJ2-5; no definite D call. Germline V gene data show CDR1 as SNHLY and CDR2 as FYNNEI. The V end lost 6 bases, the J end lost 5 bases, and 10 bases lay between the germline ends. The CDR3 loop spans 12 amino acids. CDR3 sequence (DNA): TGTGCCAGCAGAGATTATTTGGAGACCCAGTACTTC. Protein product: CASRDYLETQYF.

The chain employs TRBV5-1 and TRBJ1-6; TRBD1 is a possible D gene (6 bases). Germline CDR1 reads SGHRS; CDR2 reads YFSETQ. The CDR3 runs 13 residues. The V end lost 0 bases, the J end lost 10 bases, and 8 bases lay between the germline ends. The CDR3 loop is CASSLEGESPLHF. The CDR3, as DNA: TGCGCCAGCAGCTTGGAGGGGGAGTCACCCCTCCACTTT.

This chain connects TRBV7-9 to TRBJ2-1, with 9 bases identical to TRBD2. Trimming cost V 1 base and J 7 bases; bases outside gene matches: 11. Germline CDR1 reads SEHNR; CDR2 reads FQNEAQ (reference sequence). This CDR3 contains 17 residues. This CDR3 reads CASSLVAATSGSNEQFF. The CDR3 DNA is TGTGCCAGCAGCTTAGTCGCGGCGACTAGCGGCTCTAATGAGCAGTTCTTC.

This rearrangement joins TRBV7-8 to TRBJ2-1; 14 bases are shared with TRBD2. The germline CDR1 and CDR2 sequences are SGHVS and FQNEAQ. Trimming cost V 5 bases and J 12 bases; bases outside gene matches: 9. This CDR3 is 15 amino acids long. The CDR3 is CASSRLAGGPEAQFF. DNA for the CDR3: TGTGCCAGCAGCCGACTAGCGGGAGGGCCAGAGGCGCAGTTCTTC.

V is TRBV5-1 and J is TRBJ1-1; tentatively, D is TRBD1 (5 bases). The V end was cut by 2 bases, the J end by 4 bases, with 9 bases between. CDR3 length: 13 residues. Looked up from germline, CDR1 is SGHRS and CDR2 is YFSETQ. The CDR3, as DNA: TGCGCCAGCAGCTTTGAGGGGATCACTGAAGCTTTCTTT. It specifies CASSFEGITEAFF.

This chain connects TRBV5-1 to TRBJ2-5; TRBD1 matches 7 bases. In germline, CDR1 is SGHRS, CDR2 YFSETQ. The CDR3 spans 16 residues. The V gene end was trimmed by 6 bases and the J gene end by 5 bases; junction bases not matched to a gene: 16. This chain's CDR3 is CASTPGQRSLAETQYF. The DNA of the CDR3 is TGCGCCAGCACCCCGGGACAGCGATCCTTGGCGGAGACCCAGTACTTC.

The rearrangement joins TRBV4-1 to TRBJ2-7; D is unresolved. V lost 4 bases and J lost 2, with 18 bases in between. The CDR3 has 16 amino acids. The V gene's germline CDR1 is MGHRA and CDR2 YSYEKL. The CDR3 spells CASSRLRVAGTYEQYF. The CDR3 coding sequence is TGCGCCAGCAGCCGCTTACGAGTAGCTGGGACCTACGAGCAGTACTTC.

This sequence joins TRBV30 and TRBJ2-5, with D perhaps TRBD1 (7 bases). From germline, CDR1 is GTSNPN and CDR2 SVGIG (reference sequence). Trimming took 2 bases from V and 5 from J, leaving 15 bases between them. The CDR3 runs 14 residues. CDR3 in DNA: TGTGCCTGGAGTCAAAAGGCAGGGGGGGAGACCCAGTACTTC. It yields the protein CAWSQKAGGETQYF.

CDR3 region: CAIRGAFNQPQHF. The CDR3 DNA sequence: TGTGCCATCAGAGGGGCTTTTAATCAGCCCCAGCATTTT. The V gene is TRBV10-3, the J gene TRBJ1-5, with D perhaps matching TRBD1 (5 bases). CDR1 and CDR2 from the germline V gene are ENHRY and SYGVKD. Trimming left V 6 bases short and J 4 bases short, with 10 bases between. The CDR3 is 13 amino acids.

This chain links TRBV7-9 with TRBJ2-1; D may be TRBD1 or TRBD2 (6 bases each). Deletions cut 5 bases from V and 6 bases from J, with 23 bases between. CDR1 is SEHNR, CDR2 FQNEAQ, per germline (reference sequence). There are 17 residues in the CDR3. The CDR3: CASSPLKRQGRINEQFF. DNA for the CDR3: TGTGCCAGCAGCCCATTAAAAAGGCAGGGGAGGATCAATGAGCAGTTCTTC.

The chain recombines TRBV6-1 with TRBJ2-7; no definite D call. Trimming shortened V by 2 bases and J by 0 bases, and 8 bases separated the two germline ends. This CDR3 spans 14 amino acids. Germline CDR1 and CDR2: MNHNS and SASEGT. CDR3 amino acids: CASSEQGDSYEQYV. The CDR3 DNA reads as TGTGCCAGCAGTGAACAAGGCGACTCCTACGAGCAGTACGTC.

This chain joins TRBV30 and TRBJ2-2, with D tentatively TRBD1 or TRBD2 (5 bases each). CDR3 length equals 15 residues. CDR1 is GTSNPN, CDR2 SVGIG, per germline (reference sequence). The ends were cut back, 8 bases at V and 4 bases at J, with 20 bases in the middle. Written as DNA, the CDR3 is TGTGCCCGAAGGATATCGGGACCACTCACCGGGGAGCTGTTTTTT. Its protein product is CARRISGPLTGELFF.

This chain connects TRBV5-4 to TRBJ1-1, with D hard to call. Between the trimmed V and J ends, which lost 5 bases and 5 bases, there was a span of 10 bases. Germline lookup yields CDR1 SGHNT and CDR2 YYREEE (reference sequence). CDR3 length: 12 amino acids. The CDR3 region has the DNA TGTGCCAGCAGGGGGATGAGAACTGAAGCTTTCTTT. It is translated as CASRGMRTEAFF.

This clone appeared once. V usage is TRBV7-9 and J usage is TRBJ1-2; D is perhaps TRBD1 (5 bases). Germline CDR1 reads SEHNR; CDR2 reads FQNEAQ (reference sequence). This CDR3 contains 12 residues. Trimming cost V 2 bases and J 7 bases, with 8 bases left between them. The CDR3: CASSLRDAGYTF. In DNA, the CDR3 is TGTGCCAGCAGCTTAAGGGACGCTGGCTACACCTTC.

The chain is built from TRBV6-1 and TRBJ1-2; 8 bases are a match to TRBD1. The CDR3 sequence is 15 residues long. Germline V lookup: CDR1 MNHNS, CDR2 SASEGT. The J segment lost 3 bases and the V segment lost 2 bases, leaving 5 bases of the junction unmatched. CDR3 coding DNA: TGTGCCAGCAGTGAACTGGGACAGGCGGACTATGGCTACACCTTC. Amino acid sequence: CASSELGQADYGYTF.